This TCR beta chain stems from a study of blood T cell repertoires in COVID-19. Germline assignment: CDR1 SGHTA and CDR2 FQGTGA. CDR3 size: 12 residues. The J segment lost 7 bases and the V segment lost 4 bases, leaving 2 bases of the junction unmatched. Here immunoSEQ multiplex PCR was the method, and the copy in TCRdb shows in-frame clones only, minus some. The data contain more than 110,000 clones, approximately 86% of them singletons. Sequencing was performed on peripheral blood. This sequence originates from a human donor in a cohort sampled during active COVID-19. J is TRBJ1-1 and V is TRBV7-3; 8 nucleotides align to TRBD1. CDR3 in amino acids: CASSYGQGEAFF. Here the CDR3 DNA reads TGTGCCAGCAGCTACGGACAGGGTGAAGCTTTCTTT.